This T cell receptor beta chain appears in the sequencing data of a study of blood T cell repertoires in COVID-19. On the study more broadly: Sources were T cells, B-cell-depleted T cells, or PBMCs; the material itself was cDNA or gDNA.

Authors' processing steps: Estimates of nucleated cell counts were drawn from the amplification of reference gene primers. Sequencing used immunoSEQ multiplex PCR; TCRdb keeps in-frame clones, though not all of them. The V and J calls and clone size come from that table; D and trimming were worked out from the DNA. The data show under 150,000 clones, with 65% to 85% seen just once and about 5% held by the top ten. Sequenced input: peripheral blood. The source is a woman aged 45 to 65 with acute or convalescent COVID-19.

This CDR3 is CASSPGIQDGYTF. The DNA for the CDR3 is TGTGCCAGCAGCCCCGGAATACAGGATGGCTACACCTTC. This chain joins TRBV11-2 and TRBJ1-2; possibly TRBD1 for D (5 bases). The CDR3 extends over 13 amino acids. V lost 5 bases and J lost 6, with 13 bases in between. Germline CDR1 is SGHAT and CDR2 is FQNNGV. Using reference TRBV11-2 and TRBJ1-2 for the parts outside the CDR3, the full variable domain is EAGVAQSPRYKIIEKRQSVAFWCNPISGHATLYWYQQILGQGPKLLIQFQNNGVVDDSQLPKDRFSAERLKGVDSTLKIQPAKLEDSAVYLCASSPGIQDGYTFGSGTRLTVV.